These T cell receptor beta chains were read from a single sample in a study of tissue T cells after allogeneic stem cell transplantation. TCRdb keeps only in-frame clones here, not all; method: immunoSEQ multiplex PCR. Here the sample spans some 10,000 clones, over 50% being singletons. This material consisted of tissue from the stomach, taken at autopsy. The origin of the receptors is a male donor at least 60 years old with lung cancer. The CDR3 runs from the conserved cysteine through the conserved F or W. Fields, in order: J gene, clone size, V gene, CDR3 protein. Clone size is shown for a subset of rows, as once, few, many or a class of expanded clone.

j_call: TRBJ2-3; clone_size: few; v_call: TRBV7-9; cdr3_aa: CASSRGGSGSWTDTQYF
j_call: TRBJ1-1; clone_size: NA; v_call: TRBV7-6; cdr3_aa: CASSLGQKNTEAFF
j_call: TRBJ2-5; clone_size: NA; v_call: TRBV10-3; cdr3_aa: CAISESRRGGQETQYF
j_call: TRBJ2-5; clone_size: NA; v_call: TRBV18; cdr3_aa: CASSPRTGTETQYF
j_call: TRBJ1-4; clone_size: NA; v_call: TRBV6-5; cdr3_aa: CASSLQGWGNNEKLFF
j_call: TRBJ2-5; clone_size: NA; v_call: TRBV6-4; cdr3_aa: CASSEGSGSQETQYF
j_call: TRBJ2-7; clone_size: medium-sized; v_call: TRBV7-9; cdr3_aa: CASSEDSLEQYF
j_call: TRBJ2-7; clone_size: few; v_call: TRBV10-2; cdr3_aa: CASSESSGGAYEQYF
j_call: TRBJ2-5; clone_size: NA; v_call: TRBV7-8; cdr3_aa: CASSLGLAGGPLNQETQYF
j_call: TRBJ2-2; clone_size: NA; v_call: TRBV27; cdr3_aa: CASSGYLRQGMSGELFF
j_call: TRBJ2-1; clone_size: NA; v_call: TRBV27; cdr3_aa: CASSEREIVNEQFF
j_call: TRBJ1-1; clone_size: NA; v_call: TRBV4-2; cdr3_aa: CATKADRGADTEAFF
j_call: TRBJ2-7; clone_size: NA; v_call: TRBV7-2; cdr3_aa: CASSLIGPEQYF
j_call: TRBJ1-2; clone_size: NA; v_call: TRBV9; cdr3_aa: CASSHPGGKVFYGYTF
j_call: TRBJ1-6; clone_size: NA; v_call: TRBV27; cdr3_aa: CASSLGGSYNSPLHF
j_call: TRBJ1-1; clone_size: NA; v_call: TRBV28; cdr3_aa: CASSLPVSDRGRTEAFF
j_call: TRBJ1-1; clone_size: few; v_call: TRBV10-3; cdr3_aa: CAISPAGRNTEAFF
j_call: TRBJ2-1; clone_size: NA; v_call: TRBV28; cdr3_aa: CASSVEWGGEQFF
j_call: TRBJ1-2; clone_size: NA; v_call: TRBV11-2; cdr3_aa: CASTRLAWGGYTF
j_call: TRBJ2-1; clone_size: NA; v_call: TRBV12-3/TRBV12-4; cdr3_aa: CASSSQYNEQFF
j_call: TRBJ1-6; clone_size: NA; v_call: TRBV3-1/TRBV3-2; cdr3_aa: CASSHDSLLGNSPLHF
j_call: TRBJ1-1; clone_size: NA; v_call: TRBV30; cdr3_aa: CAWSQWGYTEAFF
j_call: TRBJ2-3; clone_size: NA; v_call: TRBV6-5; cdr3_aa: CASSPRQDTQYF
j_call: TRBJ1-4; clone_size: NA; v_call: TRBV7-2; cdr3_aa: CASSPQGGNEKLFF
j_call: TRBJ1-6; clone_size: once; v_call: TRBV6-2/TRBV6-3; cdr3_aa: CASSYEATGDNSPLHF
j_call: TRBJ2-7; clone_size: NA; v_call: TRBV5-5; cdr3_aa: CASSSLFAGDEQYF
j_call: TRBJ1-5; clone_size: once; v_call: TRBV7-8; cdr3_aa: CASSLMLGVYSNQPQHF
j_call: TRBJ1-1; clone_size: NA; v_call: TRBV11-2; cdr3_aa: CASSLAGGDTEAFF
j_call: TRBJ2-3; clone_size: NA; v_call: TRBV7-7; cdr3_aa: CASSPGVSTDTQYF
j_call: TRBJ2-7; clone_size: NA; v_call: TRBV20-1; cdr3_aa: CSAPKTGVQYF
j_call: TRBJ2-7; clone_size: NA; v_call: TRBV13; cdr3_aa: CASSDSRTAYEQYF
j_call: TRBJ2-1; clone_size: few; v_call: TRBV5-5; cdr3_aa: CASPPGPYSYNEQFF